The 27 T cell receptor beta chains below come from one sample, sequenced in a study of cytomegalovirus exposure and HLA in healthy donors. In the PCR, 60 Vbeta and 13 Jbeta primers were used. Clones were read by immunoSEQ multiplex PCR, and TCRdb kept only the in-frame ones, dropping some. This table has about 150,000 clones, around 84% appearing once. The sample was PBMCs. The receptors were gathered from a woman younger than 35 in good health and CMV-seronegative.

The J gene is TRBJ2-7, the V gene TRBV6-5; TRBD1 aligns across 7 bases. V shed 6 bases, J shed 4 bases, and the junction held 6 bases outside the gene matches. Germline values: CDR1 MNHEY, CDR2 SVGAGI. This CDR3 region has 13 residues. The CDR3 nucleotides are TGTGCCAGCAGCCAGGGACAGCAGTACGAGCAGTACTTC. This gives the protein CASSQGQQYEQYF.

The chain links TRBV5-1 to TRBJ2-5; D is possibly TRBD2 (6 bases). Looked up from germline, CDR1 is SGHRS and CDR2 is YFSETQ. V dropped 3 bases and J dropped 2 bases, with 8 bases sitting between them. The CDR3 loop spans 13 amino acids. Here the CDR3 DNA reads TGCGCCAGCAGCTGGGACTTACAAGAGACCCAGTACTTC. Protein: CASSWDLQETQYF.

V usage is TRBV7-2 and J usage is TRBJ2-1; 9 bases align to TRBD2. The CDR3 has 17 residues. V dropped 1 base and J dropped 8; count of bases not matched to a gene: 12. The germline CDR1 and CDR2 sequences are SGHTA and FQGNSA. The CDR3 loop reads CASSLGQVSGGMDEQFF. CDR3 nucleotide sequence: TGTGCCAGCAGCTTAGGACAGGTTAGCGGGGGTATGGATGAGCAGTTCTTC.

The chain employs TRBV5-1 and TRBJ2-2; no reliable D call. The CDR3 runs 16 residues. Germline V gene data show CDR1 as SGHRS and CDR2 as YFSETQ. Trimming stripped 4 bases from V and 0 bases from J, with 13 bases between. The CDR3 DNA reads TGCGCCAGCAGCCTCTTGAGGCATACGAACACCGGGGAGCTGTTTTTT. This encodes CASSLLRHTNTGELFF.

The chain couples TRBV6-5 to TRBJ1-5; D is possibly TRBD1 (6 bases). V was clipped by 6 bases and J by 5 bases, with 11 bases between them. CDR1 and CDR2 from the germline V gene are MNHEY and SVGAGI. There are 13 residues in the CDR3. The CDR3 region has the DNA TGTGCCAGCAGCGGGGGGCAAGATCAGCCCCAGCATTTT. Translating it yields CASSGGQDQPQHF.

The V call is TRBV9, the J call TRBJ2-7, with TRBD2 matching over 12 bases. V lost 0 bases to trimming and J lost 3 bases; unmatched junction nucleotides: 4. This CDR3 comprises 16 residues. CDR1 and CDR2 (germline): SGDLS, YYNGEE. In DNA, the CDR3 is TGTGCCAGCAGCGTAGGCGGGACTAGCGGGCTCTACGAGCAGTACTTC. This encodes CASSVGGTSGLYEQYF.

This CDR3 is CSVSTGVDYYEQYF. CDR3 in DNA: TGCAGCGTGTCTACCGGGGTGGACTACTACGAGCAGTACTTC. The rearrangement joins TRBV29-1 to TRBJ2-7, with D maybe TRBD2 (6 bases). V gave up 6 bases and J gave up 3 bases, with 18 bases separating them. This CDR3 region has 14 residues. Germline V gene sequence: CDR1 SQVTM, CDR2 ANQGSEA.

The CDR3 DNA reads TGTGCCAGCTCACCACGACTCGCGGCTCGGCATTCACCCCTCCACTTT. Its protein is CASSPRLAARHSPLHF. This chain uses TRBV18 with TRBJ1-6, with D unresolved. The CDR3 sequence is 16 residues long. V was trimmed by 1 base and J by 8 bases, leaving 15 bases between them. Per the germline V gene, CDR1 is KGHSH and CDR2 is LQKENI.

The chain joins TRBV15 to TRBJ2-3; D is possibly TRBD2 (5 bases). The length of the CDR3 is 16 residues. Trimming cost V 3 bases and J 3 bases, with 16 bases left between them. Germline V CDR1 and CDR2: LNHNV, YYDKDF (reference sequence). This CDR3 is CATSRWGAIRTDTQYF. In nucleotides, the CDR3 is TGTGCCACCAGCAGGTGGGGAGCAATTAGGACAGATACGCAGTATTTT.

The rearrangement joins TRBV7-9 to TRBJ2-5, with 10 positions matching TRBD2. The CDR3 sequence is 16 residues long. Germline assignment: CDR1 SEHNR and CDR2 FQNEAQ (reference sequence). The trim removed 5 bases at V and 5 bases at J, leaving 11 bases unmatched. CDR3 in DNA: TGTGCCAGCAGCCCGGGGCTAGCGGGAGTGTCGGAGACCCAGTACTTC. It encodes CASSPGLAGVSETQYF.

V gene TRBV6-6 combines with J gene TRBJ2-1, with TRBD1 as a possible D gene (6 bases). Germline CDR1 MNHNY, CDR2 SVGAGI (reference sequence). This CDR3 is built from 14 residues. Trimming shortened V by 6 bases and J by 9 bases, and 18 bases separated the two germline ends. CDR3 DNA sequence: TGTGCCAGCAGCCCCGTGGGACCCAGGGGTGAGCAGTTCTTC. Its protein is CASSPVGPRGEQFF.

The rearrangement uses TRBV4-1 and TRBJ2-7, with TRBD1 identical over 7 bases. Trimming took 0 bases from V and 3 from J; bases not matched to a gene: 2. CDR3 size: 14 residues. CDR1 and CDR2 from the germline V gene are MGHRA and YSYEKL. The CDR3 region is CASSQEQGFYEQYF. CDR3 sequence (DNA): TGCGCCAGCAGCCAAGAACAGGGGTTCTACGAGCAGTACTTC.

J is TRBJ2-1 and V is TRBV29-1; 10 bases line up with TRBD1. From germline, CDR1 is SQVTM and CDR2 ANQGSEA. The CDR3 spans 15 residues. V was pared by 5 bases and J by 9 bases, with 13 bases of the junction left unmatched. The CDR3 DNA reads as TGCAGCGTTTCGCCCGGGACAGGGGTTTTAGGTGAGCAGTTCTTC. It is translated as CSVSPGTGVLGEQFF.

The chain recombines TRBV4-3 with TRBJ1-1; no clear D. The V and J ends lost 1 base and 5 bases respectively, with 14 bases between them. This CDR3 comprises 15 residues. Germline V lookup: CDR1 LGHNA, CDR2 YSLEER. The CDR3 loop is CASSQVDLGGTEAFF. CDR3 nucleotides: TGCGCCAGCAGCCAAGTCGACCTAGGAGGGACTGAAGCTTTCTTT.

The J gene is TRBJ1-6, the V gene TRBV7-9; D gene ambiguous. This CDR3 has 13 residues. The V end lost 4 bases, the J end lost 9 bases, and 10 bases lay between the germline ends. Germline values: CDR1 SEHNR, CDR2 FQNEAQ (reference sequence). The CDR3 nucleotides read TGTGCCAGCAGCTCTCAAACGGGTTCACCCCTCCACTTT. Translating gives CASSSQTGSPLHF.

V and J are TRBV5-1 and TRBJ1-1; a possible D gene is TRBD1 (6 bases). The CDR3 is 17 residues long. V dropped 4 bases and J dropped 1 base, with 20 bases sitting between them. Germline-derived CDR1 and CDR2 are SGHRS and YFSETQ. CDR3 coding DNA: TGCGCCAGCAGCCGGGGGGCGCGAGTCTACGGGAACACTGAAGCTTTCTTT. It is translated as CASSRGARVYGNTEAFF.

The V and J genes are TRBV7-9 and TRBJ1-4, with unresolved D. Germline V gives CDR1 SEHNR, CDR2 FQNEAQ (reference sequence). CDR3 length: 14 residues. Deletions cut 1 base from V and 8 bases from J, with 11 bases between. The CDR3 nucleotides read TGTGCCAGCAGCTTAGTTGGCGGGCCCGAAAAACTGTTTTTT. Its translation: CASSLVGGPEKLFF.

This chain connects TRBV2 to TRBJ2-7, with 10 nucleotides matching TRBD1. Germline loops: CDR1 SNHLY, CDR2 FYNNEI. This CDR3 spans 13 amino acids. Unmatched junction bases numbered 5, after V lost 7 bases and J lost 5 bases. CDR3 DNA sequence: TGTGCCAGCATAAGGGACAGGGGAGACGAGCAGTACTTC. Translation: CASIRDRGDEQYF.

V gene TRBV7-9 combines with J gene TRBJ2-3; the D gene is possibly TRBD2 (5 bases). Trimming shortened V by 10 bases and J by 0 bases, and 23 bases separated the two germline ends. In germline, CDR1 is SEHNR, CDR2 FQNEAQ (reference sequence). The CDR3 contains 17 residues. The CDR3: CAILKGAAGPSTDTQYF. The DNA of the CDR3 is TGTGCCATCCTTAAGGGAGCGGCCGGCCCTAGCACAGATACGCAGTATTTT. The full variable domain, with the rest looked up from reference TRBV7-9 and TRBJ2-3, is DTGVSQNPRHKITKRGQNVTFRCDPISEHNRLYWYRQTLGQGPEFLTYFQNEAQLEKSRLLSDRFSAERPKGSFSTLEIQRTEQGDSAMYLCAILKGAAGPSTDTQYFGPGTRLTVL.

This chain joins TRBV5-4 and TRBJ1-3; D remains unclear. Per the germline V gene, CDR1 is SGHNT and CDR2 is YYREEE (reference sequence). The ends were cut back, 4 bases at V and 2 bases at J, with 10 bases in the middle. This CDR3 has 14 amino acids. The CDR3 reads CASSQEAAGNTIYF. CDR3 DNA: TGTGCCAGCAGCCAGGAGGCGGCTGGAAACACCATATATTTT.

The CDR3 DNA follows: TGCGCCAGCAGCCAGACTAAGTCATACGAGCAGTACTTC. Translation: CASSQTKSYEQYF. This chain joins TRBV4-1 and TRBJ2-5, with D perhaps TRBD2 (5 bases). TRBJ2-7 explains the end of the DNA better; the J call may be wrong. The length of the CDR3 is 13 residues. The germline V gene encodes CDR1 MGHRA and CDR2 YSYEKL.

CDR3 in amino acids: CASSSLALGTDTQYF. In DNA form, the CDR3 reads TGTGCCAGCAGCTCACTAGCGCTCGGCACAGATACGCAGTATTTT. This chain links TRBV7-6 with TRBJ2-3, with TRBD2 identical over 7 bases. Germline V lookup: CDR1 SGHVS, CDR2 FNYEAQ. CDR3 length equals 15 residues. The junction had 5 bases not matched to a gene; V was cut back by 4 bases and J by 1 base.

The CDR3 DNA reads as TGTGCCAGTAGTATAAGGACAGGCGAGCAGTACTTC. Its protein product is CASSIRTGEQYF. The chain combines TRBV19 with TRBJ2-7; 7 bases match TRBD1. The CDR3 has 12 amino acids. The V gene's germline CDR1 is LNHDA and CDR2 SQIVND (reference sequence). V trimming: 2 bases; J trimming: 6 bases; junction bases outside the gene matches: 1. The whole variable domain, remainder taken from reference TRBV19 and TRBJ2-7, is DGGITQSPKYLFRKEGQNVTLSCEQNLNHDAMYWYRQDPGQGLRLIYYSQIVNDFQKGDIAEGYSVSREKKESFPLTVTSAQKNPTAFYLCASSIRTGEQYFGPGTRLTVT.

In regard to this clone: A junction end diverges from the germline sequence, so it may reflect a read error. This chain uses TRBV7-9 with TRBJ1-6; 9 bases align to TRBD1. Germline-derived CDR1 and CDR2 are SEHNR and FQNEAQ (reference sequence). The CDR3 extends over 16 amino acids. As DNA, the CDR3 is TGTTCCAGCAGCCGCGCGGGGGGACAGGGAAATTCACCCCTCCACTTT. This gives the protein CSSSRAGGQGNSPLHF.

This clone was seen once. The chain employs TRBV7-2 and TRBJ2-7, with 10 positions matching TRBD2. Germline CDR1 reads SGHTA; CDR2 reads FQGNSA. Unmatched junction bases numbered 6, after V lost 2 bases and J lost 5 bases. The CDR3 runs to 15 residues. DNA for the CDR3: TGTGCCAGCAGCTTAACGGTAGCGGGAGGAGACGAGCAGTACTTC. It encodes CASSLTVAGGDEQYF.

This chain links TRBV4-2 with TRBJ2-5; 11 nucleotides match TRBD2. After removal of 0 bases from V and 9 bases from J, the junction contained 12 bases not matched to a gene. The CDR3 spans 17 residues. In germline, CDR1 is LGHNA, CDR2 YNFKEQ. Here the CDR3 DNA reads TGTGCCAGCAGCCAAGATAGGGCTAGCGGGGGGCCCGGGGCCCAGTACTTC. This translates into CASSQDRASGGPGAQYF.

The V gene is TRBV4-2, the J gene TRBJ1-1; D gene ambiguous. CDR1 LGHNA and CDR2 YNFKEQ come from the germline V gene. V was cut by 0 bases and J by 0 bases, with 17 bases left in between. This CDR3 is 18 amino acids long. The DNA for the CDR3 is TGTGCCAGCAGCCAAGATCCCTACTCCTCCCCACTGAACACTGAAGCTTTCTTT. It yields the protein CASSQDPYSSPLNTEAFF.